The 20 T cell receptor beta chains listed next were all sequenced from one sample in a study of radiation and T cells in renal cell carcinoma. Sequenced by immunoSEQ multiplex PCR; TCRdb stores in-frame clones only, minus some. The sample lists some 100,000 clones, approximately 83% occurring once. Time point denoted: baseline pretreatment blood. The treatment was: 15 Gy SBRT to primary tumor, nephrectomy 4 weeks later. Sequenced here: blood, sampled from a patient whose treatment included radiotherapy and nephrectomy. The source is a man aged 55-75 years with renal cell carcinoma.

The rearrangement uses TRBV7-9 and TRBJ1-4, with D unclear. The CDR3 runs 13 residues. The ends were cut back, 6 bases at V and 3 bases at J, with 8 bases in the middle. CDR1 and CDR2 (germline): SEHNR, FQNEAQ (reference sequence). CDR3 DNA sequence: TGTGCCAGCAGGAGGTCGGCTAATGAAAAACTGTTTTTT. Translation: CASRRSANEKLFF.

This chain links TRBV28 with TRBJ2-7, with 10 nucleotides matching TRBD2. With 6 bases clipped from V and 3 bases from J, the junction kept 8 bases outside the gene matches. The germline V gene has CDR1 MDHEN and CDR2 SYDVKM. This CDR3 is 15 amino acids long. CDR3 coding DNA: TGTGCCAGCAGGCCTACACTAGCGGGGTACTACGAGCAGTACTTC. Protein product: CASRPTLAGYYEQYF.

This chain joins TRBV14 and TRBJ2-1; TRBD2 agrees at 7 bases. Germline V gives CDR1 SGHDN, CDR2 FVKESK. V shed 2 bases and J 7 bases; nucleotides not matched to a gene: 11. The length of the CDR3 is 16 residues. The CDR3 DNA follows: TGTGCCAGCAGCCAACGGTTGGCGGGAGCAAGTAATGAGCAGTTCTTC. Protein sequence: CASSQRLAGASNEQFF.

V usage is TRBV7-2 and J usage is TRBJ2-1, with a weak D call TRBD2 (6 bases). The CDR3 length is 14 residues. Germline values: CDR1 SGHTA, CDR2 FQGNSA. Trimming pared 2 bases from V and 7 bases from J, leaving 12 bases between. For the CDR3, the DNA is TGTGCCAGCAGCTTAAGGAGCGGGCTGAATGAGCAGTTCTTC. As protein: CASSLRSGLNEQFF.

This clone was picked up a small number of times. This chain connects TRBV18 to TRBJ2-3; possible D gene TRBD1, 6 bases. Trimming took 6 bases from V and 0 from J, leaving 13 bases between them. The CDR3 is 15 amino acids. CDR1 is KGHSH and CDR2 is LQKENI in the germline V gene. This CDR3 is CASSQHQGSTDTQYF. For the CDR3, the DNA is TGTGCCAGCTCCCAACACCAGGGGAGCACAGATACGCAGTATTTT.

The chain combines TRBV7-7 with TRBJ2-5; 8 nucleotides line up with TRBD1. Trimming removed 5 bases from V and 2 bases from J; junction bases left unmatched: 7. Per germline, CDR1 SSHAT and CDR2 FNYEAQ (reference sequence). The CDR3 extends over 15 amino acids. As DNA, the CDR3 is TGTGCCAGCAGCGCAATTACAGGGGGTCAAGAGACCCAGTACTTC. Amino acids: CASSAITGGQETQYF. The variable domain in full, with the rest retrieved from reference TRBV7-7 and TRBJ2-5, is GAGVSQSPRYKVTKRGQDVTLRCDPISSHATLYWYQQALGQGPEFLTYFNYEAQPDKSGLPSDRFSAERPEGSISTLTIQRTEQRDSAMYRCASSAITGGQETQYFGPGTRLLVL.

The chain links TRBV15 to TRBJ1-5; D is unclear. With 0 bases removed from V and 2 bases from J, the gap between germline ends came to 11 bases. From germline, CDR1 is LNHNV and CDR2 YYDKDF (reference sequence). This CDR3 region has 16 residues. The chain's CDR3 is CATSRDQVSGNQPQHF. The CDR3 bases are TGTGCCACCAGCAGAGATCAGGTCTCTGGCAATCAGCCCCAGCATTTT.

CDR3 amino acids: CAISDPTKRATKQYF. The CDR3 nucleotides read TGTGCCATCAGTGACCCTACTAAGAGGGCTACGAAGCAGTACTTC. This chain connects TRBV10-3 to TRBJ2-7, with a tentative D call TRBD2 (5 bases). Trimming shortened V by 3 bases and J by 8 bases, and 20 bases separated the two germline ends. Germline-derived CDR1 and CDR2 are ENHRY and SYGVKD. This CDR3 is 15 amino acids long.

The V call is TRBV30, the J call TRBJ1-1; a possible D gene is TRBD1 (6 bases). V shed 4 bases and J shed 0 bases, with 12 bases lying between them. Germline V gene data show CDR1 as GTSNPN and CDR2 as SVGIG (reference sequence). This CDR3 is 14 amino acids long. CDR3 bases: TGTGCCTGGACCCCTAGGGGGATGAACACTGAAGCTTTCTTT. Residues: CAWTPRGMNTEAFF.

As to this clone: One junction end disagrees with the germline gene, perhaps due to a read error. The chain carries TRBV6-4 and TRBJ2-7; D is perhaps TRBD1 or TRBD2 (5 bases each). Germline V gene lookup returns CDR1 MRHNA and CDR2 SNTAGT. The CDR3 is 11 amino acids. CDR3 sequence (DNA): TGTGCCAGCAGCCGCCGGGACCCCGGTTTCTTC. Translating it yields CASSRRDPGFF.

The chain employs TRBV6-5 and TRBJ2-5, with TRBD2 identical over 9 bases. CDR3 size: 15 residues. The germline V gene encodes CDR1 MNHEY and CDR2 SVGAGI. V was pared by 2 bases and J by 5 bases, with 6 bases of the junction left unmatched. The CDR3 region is CASSYQTSGRETQYF. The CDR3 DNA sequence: TGTGCCAGCAGTTACCAGACTAGCGGCAGGGAGACCCAGTACTTC.

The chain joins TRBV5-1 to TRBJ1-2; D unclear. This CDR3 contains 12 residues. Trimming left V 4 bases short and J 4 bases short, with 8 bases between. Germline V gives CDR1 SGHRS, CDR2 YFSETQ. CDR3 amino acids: CASSPEGYGYTF. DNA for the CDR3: TGCGCCAGCAGCCCAGAGGGCTATGGCTACACCTTC.

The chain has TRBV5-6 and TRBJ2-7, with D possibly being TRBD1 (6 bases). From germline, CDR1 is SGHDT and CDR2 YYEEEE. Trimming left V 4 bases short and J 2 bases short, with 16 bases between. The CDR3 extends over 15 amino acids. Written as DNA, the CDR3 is TGTGCCAGCAGCCCGGGCAGGGGCGGCGCCTACGAGCAGTACTTC. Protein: CASSPGRGGAYEQYF.

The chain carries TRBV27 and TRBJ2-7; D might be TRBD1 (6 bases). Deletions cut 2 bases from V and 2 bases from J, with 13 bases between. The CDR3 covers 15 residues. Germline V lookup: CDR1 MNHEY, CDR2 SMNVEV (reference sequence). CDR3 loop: CASSLRADRAYEQYF. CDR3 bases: TGTGCCAGCAGTTTAAGAGCGGACAGAGCCTACGAGCAGTACTTC.

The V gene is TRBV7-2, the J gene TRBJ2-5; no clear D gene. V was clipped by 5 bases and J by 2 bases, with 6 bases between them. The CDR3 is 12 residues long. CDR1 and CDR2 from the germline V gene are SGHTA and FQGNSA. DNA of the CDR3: TGTGCCAGCAGCCCGGCACAAGAGACCCAGTACTTC. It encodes CASSPAQETQYF.

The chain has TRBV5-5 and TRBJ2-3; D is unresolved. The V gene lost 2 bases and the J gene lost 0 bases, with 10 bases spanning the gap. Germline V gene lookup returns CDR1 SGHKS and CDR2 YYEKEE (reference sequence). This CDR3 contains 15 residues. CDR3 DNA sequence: TGTGCCAGCAGCTTAGGACCTGGGAGCACAGATACGCAGTATTTT. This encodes CASSLGPGSTDTQYF.

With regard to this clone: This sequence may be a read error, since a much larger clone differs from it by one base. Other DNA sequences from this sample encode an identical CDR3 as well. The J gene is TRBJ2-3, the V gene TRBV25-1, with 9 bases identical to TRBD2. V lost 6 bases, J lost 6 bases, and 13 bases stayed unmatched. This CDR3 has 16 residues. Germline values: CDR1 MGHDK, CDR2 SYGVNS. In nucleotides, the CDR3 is TGTGCCAGCAGCGCAGGGAGCGGGAGGTACGACGATACGCAGTATTTT. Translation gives CASSAGSGRYDDTQYF. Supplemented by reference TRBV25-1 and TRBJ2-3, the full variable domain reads EADIYQTPRYLVIGTGKKITLECSQTMGHDKMYWYQQDPGMELHLIHYSYGVNSTEKGDLSSESTVSRIRTEHFPLTLESARPSHTSQYLCASSAGSGRYDDTQYFGPGTRLTVL.

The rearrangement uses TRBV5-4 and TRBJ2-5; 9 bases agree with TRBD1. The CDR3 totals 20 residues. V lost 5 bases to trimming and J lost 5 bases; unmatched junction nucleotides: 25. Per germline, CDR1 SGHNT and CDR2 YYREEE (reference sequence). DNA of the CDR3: TGTGCCAGCAGTGCCGGGACAGGGTTCGACCAACTACTCCGACGGGAGACCCAGTACTTC. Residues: CASSAGTGFDQLLRRETQYF.

This CDR3 is CASSPSLAGVADTQYF. For the CDR3, the DNA is TGTGCCAGCAGTCCGTCCCTAGCGGGAGTTGCAGATACGCAGTATTTT. The gene calls are TRBV27 and TRBJ2-3; 10 nucleotides agree with TRBD2. Germline CDR1 is MNHEY and CDR2 is SMNVEV (reference sequence). The V and J ends lost 5 bases and 4 bases, in that order; junction bases with no gene match: 9. This CDR3 is built from 16 residues.

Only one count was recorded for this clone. The CDR3 DNA sequence: TGTGCCAGCAGCTCATCATCCACTGAAGCTTTCTTT. This encodes CASSSSSTEAFF. The chain couples TRBV7-2 to TRBJ1-1; D remains ambiguous. V shed 4 bases and J shed 4 bases, with 7 bases lying between them. This CDR3 region has 12 residues. Per germline, CDR1 SGHTA and CDR2 FQGNSA.